These 9 T cell receptor beta chains came from one sample sequenced in a study of T cell changes during pregnancy in multiple sclerosis. Libraries were prepared by immunoSEQ multiplex PCR; TCRdb keeps only in-frame clonotypes and omits some of them. The repertoire holds approximately 60,000 clones, with 80% to 95% as singletons. Sequenced here: peripheral blood, sampled in the first trimester of pregnancy. The receptors stem from a female donor with multiple sclerosis, enrolled in a pregnancy study.

In this sample, this clone turned up once. The gene calls are TRBV7-9 and TRBJ2-7; D not resolved. V was trimmed by 0 bases and J by 7 bases, leaving 10 bases between them. From germline, CDR1 is SEHNR and CDR2 FQNEAQ (reference sequence). The CDR3 is 13 residues long. The chain's CDR3 is CASSLAWAGEQYF. CDR3 nucleotides: TGTGCCAGCAGCTTAGCTTGGGCTGGGGAGCAGTACTTC.

This rearrangement joins TRBV27 to TRBJ1-2; tentatively, D is TRBD1 (5 bases). Germline CDR1 reads MNHEY; CDR2 reads SMNVEV (reference sequence). V was cut by 5 bases and J by 7 bases, with 8 bases left in between. This CDR3 comprises 11 residues. Here the CDR3 DNA reads TGTGCCAGCAGTCAGGGTTTTGGCTACACCTTC. Protein sequence: CASSQGFGYTF.

The gene calls are TRBV27 and TRBJ2-1; D is unclear. Germline values: CDR1 MNHEY, CDR2 SMNVEV (reference sequence). V dropped 2 bases and J dropped 10 bases, with 18 bases sitting between them. The CDR3 runs to 15 residues. The CDR3 DNA sequence: TGTGCCAGCAGTTTAAGCCCCATCCCAAACCGGGAGCAGTTCTTC. Translating it yields CASSLSPIPNREQFF.

The chain links TRBV5-4 to TRBJ2-3; 8 positions agree with TRBD2. Trimming cost V 3 bases and J 2 bases; bases outside gene matches: 8. The CDR3 has 16 amino acids. Germline-derived CDR1 and CDR2 are SGHNT and YYREEE (reference sequence). The CDR3 spells CASSYDAGGLTDTQYF. The CDR3 DNA is TGTGCCAGCAGCTATGACGCGGGAGGCCTCACAGATACGCAGTATTTT.

This clone was detected a few times. The rearrangement uses TRBV19 and TRBJ1-5; D gene unclear. Trimming removed 0 bases at V and 6 bases at J, with 9 bases between. CDR1 is LNHDA and CDR2 is SQIVND in the germline V gene (reference sequence). This CDR3 is 14 amino acids long. This CDR3 is CASSIESPRQPQHF. The CDR3 bases are TGTGCCAGTAGTATAGAGAGTCCTCGTCAGCCCCAGCATTTT.

This clone has only one observation. The chain is built from TRBV25-1 and TRBJ2-5, with 7 nucleotides matching TRBD1. Trimming at V came to 4 bases and at J to 0 bases, leaving 5 bases not matched to a gene. Per the germline V gene, CDR1 is MGHDK and CDR2 is SYGVNS. The CDR3 consists of 15 residues. In DNA, the CDR3 is TGTGCCAGCAGTGGATCGACAGGGCACCAAGAGACCCAGTACTTC. It codes for CASSGSTGHQETQYF.

This clone has only one observation. The rearrangement links TRBV7-2 to TRBJ1-5; tentatively, D is TRBD1 (5 bases). Germline V gene lookup returns CDR1 SGHTA and CDR2 FQGNSA. The V and J ends lost 1 base and 8 bases respectively, with 15 bases between them. CDR3 size: 15 residues. The CDR3 sequence: CASSLGQGSSKPQHF. In DNA form, the CDR3 reads TGTGCCAGCAGCTTAGGCCAGGGCTCTTCGAAGCCCCAGCATTTT.

The chain has TRBV6-7 and TRBJ2-5, with 11 bases lining up with TRBD2. TRBV6-7 falls under the ORF class, with uncertain function. The trim removed 0 bases at V and 5 bases at J, leaving 11 bases unmatched. This CDR3 comprises 18 residues. The CDR3 nucleotides are TGTGCCAGCAGTTACTCGAGGGTAGCGGGAGGGCCTTGGGAGACCCAGTACTTC. It specifies CASSYSRVAGGPWETQYF.

V gene TRBV5-6 combines with J gene TRBJ2-1; 9 bases are a match to TRBD1. V lost 3 bases, J lost 1 base, and 2 bases stayed unmatched. The CDR3 runs 15 residues. From germline, CDR1 is SGHDT and CDR2 YYEEEE. This CDR3 reads CASSYGTGSYNEQFF. For the CDR3, the DNA is TGTGCCAGCAGCTATGGGACAGGGTCCTACAATGAGCAGTTCTTC. Looking up the rest from reference TRBV5-6 and TRBJ2-1 gives the full variable domain: DAGVTQSPTHLIKTRGQQVTLRCSPKSGHDTVSWYQQALGQGPQFIFQYYEEEERQRGNFPDRFSGHQFPNYSSELNVNALLLGDSALYLCASSYGTGSYNEQFFGPGTRLTVL.